This T cell receptor (beta chain) was found in a study of shared clonotypes between healthy human individuals. Assay: immunoSEQ multiplex PCR; the TCRdb copy retains only in-frame clones and omits some. Of 450,000 to 500,000 clones listed, roughly 80% are singletons. From germline, CDR1 is SGHVS and CDR2 FQNEAQ. V shed 2 bases and J 7 bases; nucleotides not matched to a gene: 3. The CDR3 is 13 residues long. This chain links TRBV7-8 with TRBJ2-7, with TRBD2 matching over 9 bases. The TCR comes from a woman between 35 and 50 years old in good health. Some clones in this sample may be carry-over from other donors' samples. Sequenced input: PBMCs. As DNA, the CDR3 is TGTGCCAGCAGCTTACCAGCGGGAGGTGAGCAGTACTTC. It is translated as CASSLPAGGEQYF.